This T cell receptor beta chain stems from a study of control samples from healthy donors and cancer patients. This clone has only one observation. The data were produced by immunoSEQ multiplex PCR, yet TCRdb's version contains in-frame clones alone and is incomplete. The sample holds roughly 170,000 clones, 90% to 95% seen once. Germline loops: CDR1 SGHRS, CDR2 YFSETQ. After removal of 0 bases from V and 1 base from J, the junction contained 10 bases not matched to a gene. The CDR3 is made up of 18 amino acids. This sequence originates from a woman aged 60 to 75 in good health. The sequencing input was blood. The V and J genes are TRBV5-1 and TRBJ2-1; 7 bases agree with TRBD1. The CDR3 nucleotides read TGCGCCAGCAGCTTGGAACTTAGGGGGCCAGGTTCCTACAATGAGCAGTTCTTC. Its translation is CASSLELRGPGSYNEQFF.